The source of this TCR beta chain is a study of naive and memory T cell subsets. Study-level findings and limits: A few larger clonotypes appeared in naive repertoires, especially CD8, possibly memory cells re-expressing CD45RA.

CDR1 is DFQATT, CDR2 SNEGSKA, per germline (reference sequence). This CDR3 region has 13 residues. V lost 8 bases and J 5 bases, leaving 16 bases between the germline ends. After the first PCR, alpha and beta chain libraries were processed separately. In this sample, this clonotype turned up many times. The antigen remains undetermined. Two oligonucleotides, mixed equimolar, formed the beta constant-region primer covering TRBC1 and TRBC2. Ligated cDNA was amplified by four rounds of PCR with nested alpha and beta constant-region primers and SP2. TCRdb reprocessed the UMI-ligation and nested PCR reads via MiXCR and lists one record per CDR3 protein. The sample holds roughly 99,000 distinct CDR3 sequences, around 10% seen once.

This TCR derives from a human donor in good health. Input material: naive CD4+ T cells from blood. The chain employs TRBV20-1 and TRBJ2-1, with D possibly TRBD2 on 6 matching bases. As DNA, the CDR3 is TGCAGTCCGGGAGCCCCTACCGACAATGAGCAGTTCTTC. This encodes CSPGAPTDNEQFF.